Below are 28 T cell receptor beta chains sequenced from a single sample in a study of T cell repertoires in cytomegalovirus infection. TCRdb independently ran MiXCR on the reads; one entry per CDR3 protein. The table includes about 100,000 distinct CDR3 sequences, about 22% detected once. Material: CD8+ T cells from PBMCs. The source is a human donor in good health (CMV status not recorded). Some clones in this sample may be carry-over from other donors' samples.

The rearrangement links TRBV9 to TRBJ1-1; a weak D match, TRBD1 (5 bases). The germline V and J ends were trimmed by 3 bases and 0 bases, with 15 bases remaining between them. Germline loops: CDR1 SGDLS, CDR2 YYNGEE. The CDR3 has 16 residues. CDR3: CASSAGDGTLNTEAFF. The CDR3 coding sequence is TGTGCCAGCAGCGCTGGGGACGGCACCCTGAACACTGAAGCTTTCTTT.

The rearrangement uses TRBV7-8 and TRBJ2-3, with D tentatively TRBD1 or TRBD2 (6 bases each). Trimming pared 1 base from V and 0 bases from J, leaving 11 bases between. Germline V lookup: CDR1 SGHVS, CDR2 FQNEAQ. The CDR3 extends over 16 amino acids. For the CDR3, the DNA is TGTGCCAGCAGCTTAGAAGGGGGGACTAGCACAGATACGCAGTATTTT. This translates into CASSLEGGTSTDTQYF. Full variable domain (missing parts from reference TRBV7-8 and TRBJ2-3): GAGVSQSPRYKVAKRGQDVALRCDPISGHVSLFWYQQALGQGPEFLTYFQNEAQLDKSGLPSDRFFAERPEGSVSTLKIQRTQQEDSAVYLCASSLEGGTSTDTQYFGPGTRLTVL.

This clonotype turned up a few times. V usage is TRBV4-3 and J usage is TRBJ1-3; D is unclear. V was clipped by 0 bases and J by 3 bases, with 9 bases between them. The CDR3 length is 15 residues. Germline CDR1 and CDR2: LGHNA and YSLEER. In DNA, the CDR3 is TGCGCCAGCAGCCAAGATTCAGGTTATGGAAACACCATATATTTT. Translation gives CASSQDSGYGNTIYF.

The chain has TRBV4-1 and TRBJ2-7, with D unresolved. V lost 0 bases and J lost 5, with 8 bases in between. Germline V gene data show CDR1 as MGHRA and CDR2 as YSYEKL. This CDR3 has 13 amino acids. CDR3 residues: CASSQEVTDEQYF. In DNA, the CDR3 is TGCGCCAGCAGCCAAGAAGTGACTGACGAGCAGTACTTC.

A few counts support this clonotype. V is TRBV12-5 and J is TRBJ2-7, with 7 bases lining up with TRBD1. The CDR3 length is 14 residues. With V trimmed by 1 base and J by 4 bases, 4 bases remained unmatched. Germline V gene sequence: CDR1 LGHNT, CDR2 FRNRAP. CDR3 in amino acids: CASGLDRGRYEQYF. The CDR3 DNA reads TGTGCTAGTGGTTTGGACAGGGGCCGATACGAGCAGTACTTC.

DNA for the CDR3: TGTGCCAGCAGCTTAGGGGGGCCCCCCGTCCAGGGTGAGCAGTTCTTC. This codes for CASSLGGPPVQGEQFF. The gene calls are TRBV7-9 and TRBJ2-1, with a tentative D call TRBD1 (6 bases). In germline, CDR1 is SEHNR, CDR2 FQNEAQ (reference sequence). This CDR3 is 16 amino acids long. Trimming stripped 1 base from V and 9 bases from J, with 19 bases between. The entire variable domain, with the rest obtained from reference TRBV7-9 and TRBJ2-1, is as follows: DTGVSQNPRHKITKRGQNVTFRCDPISEHNRLYWYRQTLGQGPEFLTYFQNEAQLEKSRLLSDRFSAERPKGSFSTLEIQRTEQGDSAMYLCASSLGGPPVQGEQFFGPGTRLTVL.

This clonotype was seen more than once but under ten times. V gene TRBV6-6 combines with J gene TRBJ2-7, with 8 bases that match TRBD1. CDR3 length equals 14 residues. The ends lost 5 bases at V and 4 bases at J; junction bases unmatched: 7. The germline V gene has CDR1 MNHNY and CDR2 SVGAGI (reference sequence). CDR3: CASSQTGTGYEQYF. CDR3 bases: TGTGCCAGCAGTCAGACCGGGACAGGATACGAGCAGTACTTC.

This clonotype has just a few counts. The rearrangement uses TRBV7-9 and TRBJ1-5; D perhaps matches TRBD1 (5 bases). Germline CDR1 SEHNR, CDR2 FQNEAQ (reference sequence). V was cut by 1 base and J by 0 bases, with 10 bases left in between. The length of the CDR3 is 16 residues. The CDR3 DNA reads as TGTGCCAGCAGCTTAGGGGACCCGAATAGCAATCAGCCCCAGCATTTT. The encoded protein is CASSLGDPNSNQPQHF.

The chain couples TRBV20-1 to TRBJ2-3; TRBD1 might be the D (6 bases). The germline V and J ends were trimmed by 6 bases and 2 bases, with 12 bases remaining between them. CDR1 is DFQATT, CDR2 SNEGSKA, per germline (reference sequence). This CDR3 has 13 residues. The CDR3 here is CSALDSNTDTQYF. In nucleotides, the CDR3 is TGCAGTGCCTTGGACAGCAACACAGATACGCAGTATTTT.

This clonotype has just a few counts. This sequence joins TRBV15 and TRBJ2-7; D is ambiguous. The V and J ends lost 4 bases and 2 bases respectively, with 15 bases between them. The germline CDR1 and CDR2 sequences are LNHNV and YYDKDF (reference sequence). The CDR3 contains 15 residues. The CDR3 DNA reads as TGTGCCACCAGCAAAGAATCTTACAATACCTACGAGCAGTACTTC. Translating gives CATSKESYNTYEQYF. The entire variable domain, with the rest obtained from reference TRBV15 and TRBJ2-7, is as follows: DAMVIQNPRYQVTQFGKPVTLSCSQTLNHNVMYWYQQKSSQAPKLLFHYYDKDFNNEADTPDNFQSRRPNTSFCFLDIRSPGLGDTAMYLCATSKESYNTYEQYFGPGTRLTVT.

This clonotype was observed a handful of times. This chain uses TRBV7-9 with TRBJ2-1, with D possibly TRBD2 on 6 matching bases. In germline, CDR1 is SEHNR, CDR2 FQNEAQ (reference sequence). The CDR3 has 14 amino acids. V was pared by 3 bases and J by 7 bases, with 13 bases between. The CDR3 sequence is CASSFSGVTNEQFF. DNA of the CDR3: TGTGCCAGCAGCTTTTCGGGGGTTACTAATGAGCAGTTCTTC.

V is TRBV29-1 and J is TRBJ2-5; D remains ambiguous. Trimming pared 7 bases from V and 3 bases from J, leaving 12 bases between. The CDR3 runs to 12 residues. Germline V lookup: CDR1 SQVTM, CDR2 ANQGSEA. CDR3 amino acids: CSALRVKETQYF. CDR3 coding DNA: TGCAGCGCCCTCCGGGTCAAAGAGACCCAGTACTTC.

This clonotype has only a few counts. The chain combines TRBV7-4 with TRBJ1-5; TRBD1 matches 7 bases. V dropped 2 bases and J dropped 4; count of bases not matched to a gene: 5. There are 15 residues in the CDR3. Germline V CDR1 and CDR2: SGHVT, SQSDAQ. In nucleotides, the CDR3 is TGTGCCAGCAGCTTACGGGGACAGACTAATCAGCCCCAGCATTTT. This translates into CASSLRGQTNQPQHF.

The table lists this clonotype with many counts. The chain joins TRBV10-3 to TRBJ2-3; a weak D match, TRBD2 (6 bases). Trimming left V 4 bases short and J 5 bases short, with 10 bases between. The CDR3 length is 13 residues. The germline CDR1 and CDR2 sequences are ENHRY and SYGVKD. This CDR3 reads CAISVIGRDTQYF. For the CDR3, the DNA is TGTGCCATCAGTGTAATCGGGAGAGATACGCAGTATTTT.

This clonotype was seen many times. J is TRBJ1-4 and V is TRBV7-6; 10 nucleotides match TRBD1. CDR1 and CDR2 from the germline V gene are SGHVS and FNYEAQ. CDR3 length equals 14 residues. J lost 6 bases, V lost 9 bases, and 7 bases had no gene match. The chain's CDR3 is CASTTGGSYEKLFF. CDR3 in DNA: TGTGCCAGTACGACAGGGGGCTCGTATGAAAAACTGTTTTTT.

This clonotype was counted ten times or more. The rearrangement uses TRBV11-2 and TRBJ2-5; D is ambiguous. Trimming took 6 bases from V and 4 from J, leaving 12 bases between them. CDR1 and CDR2 from the germline V gene are SGHAT and FQNNGV. This CDR3 region has 13 residues. The CDR3, as DNA: TGTGCCAGCAGTCCCTGGTCGGGAGAGACCCAGTACTTC. Translated, it gives CASSPWSGETQYF.

This clonotype was counted only a few times. The rearrangement uses TRBV7-2 and TRBJ2-5, with TRBD2 matching over 8 bases. This CDR3 is 15 amino acids long. CDR1 SGHTA and CDR2 FQGNSA come from the germline V gene. The trim removed 5 bases at V and 1 base at J, leaving 6 bases unmatched. CDR3 in DNA: TGTGCCAGCAGCCCGGGGGGGGGACCCCAAGAGACCCAGTACTTC. Encoded protein: CASSPGGGPQETQYF.

This clonotype has a count of ten or more. The CDR3 protein is CASSLKAGNTGELFF. The CDR3 DNA reads TGTGCCAGCAGCTTGAAGGCAGGGAACACCGGGGAGCTGTTTTTT. J is TRBJ2-2 and V is TRBV7-6, with no clear D. Germline V gene data show CDR1 as SGHVS and CDR2 as FNYEAQ. This CDR3 is 15 amino acids long. With 3 bases removed from V and 1 base from J, the gap between germline ends came to 9 bases.

There are a few counts of this clonotype. This chain uses TRBV10-3 with TRBJ2-7; 11 positions agree with TRBD2. The trim removed 0 bases at V and 4 bases at J, leaving 2 bases unmatched. This CDR3 is 15 amino acids long. Germline V CDR1 and CDR2: ENHRY, SYGVKD. The chain's CDR3 is CAISESGTSGYEQYF. The CDR3 DNA follows: TGTGCCATCAGTGAGTCCGGGACTAGCGGTTACGAGCAGTACTTC.

The chain links TRBV11-2 to TRBJ2-5; D assignment may be TRBD1 or TRBD2 (5 bases each). Deletions cut 2 bases from V and 2 bases from J, with 21 bases between. The CDR3 runs 18 residues. CDR1 is SGHAT, CDR2 FQNNGV, per germline. CDR3 in DNA: TGTGCCAGCAGCTTATATAAGGGGAGCCGGGACGCACAAGAGACCCAGTACTTC. Translated, it gives CASSLYKGSRDAQETQYF.

By share of the sample, this clonotype is medium-sized (0.01 to 0.1%). The gene calls are TRBV7-6 and TRBJ2-3, with 7 bases that match TRBD2. CDR3 length equals 14 residues. The junction had 9 bases not matched to a gene; V was cut back by 5 bases and J by 7 bases. The V gene's germline CDR1 is SGHVS and CDR2 FNYEAQ. In nucleotides, the CDR3 is TGTGCCAGCAGCCCGGGGGGAGTGGGAAATACGCAGTATTTT. This gives the protein CASSPGGVGNTQYF.

This clonotype was observed at least ten times. The chain is built from TRBV6-1 and TRBJ1-5, with D unresolved. Germline V lookup: CDR1 MNHNS, CDR2 SASEGT. The ends were cut back, 4 bases at V and 0 bases at J, with 10 bases in the middle. The CDR3 runs to 15 residues. DNA for the CDR3: TGTGCCAGCAGTGGTTATTTGAATAGCAATCAGCCCCAGCATTTT. Its translation is CASSGYLNSNQPQHF.

The chain recombines TRBV19 with TRBJ2-7; 10 nucleotides agree with TRBD2. This CDR3 contains 16 residues. The ends lost 3 bases at V and 2 bases at J; junction bases unmatched: 7. Germline V lookup: CDR1 LNHDA, CDR2 SQIVND (reference sequence). CDR3 amino acids: CASSINRLAGAYEQYF. The DNA of the CDR3 is TGTGCCAGTAGTATCAACAGACTAGCGGGTGCCTACGAGCAGTACTTC.

The V call is TRBV19, the J call TRBJ2-3, with D perhaps matching TRBD1 (6 bases). The germline CDR1 and CDR2 sequences are LNHDA and SQIVND (reference sequence). The CDR3 sequence is 13 residues long. Trimming pared 9 bases from V and 11 bases from J, leaving 21 bases between. The CDR3 DNA follows: TGTGCCAGCTCAAGCGTCCTACCGGGACAGCAGTATTTT. Translating gives CASSSVLPGQQYF. Full variable domain (missing parts from reference TRBV19 and TRBJ2-3): DGGITQSPKYLFRKEGQNVTLSCEQNLNHDAMYWYRQDPGQGLRLIYYSQIVNDFQKGDIAEGYSVSREKKESFPLTVTSAQKNPTAFYLCASSSVLPGQQYFGPGTRLTVL.

The table lists this clonotype with many counts. V is TRBV7-8 and J is TRBJ2-5, with 9 positions matching TRBD2. This CDR3 has 16 amino acids. Germline CDR1 is SGHVS and CDR2 is FQNEAQ. The V and J ends lost 6 bases and 4 bases, in that order; junction bases with no gene match: 12. The CDR3 sequence: CASRPSGLAIGETQYF. CDR3 sequence (DNA): TGTGCCAGCAGACCGAGTGGACTAGCGATTGGAGAGACCCAGTACTTC. The full variable domain, rest sourced from reference TRBV7-8 and TRBJ2-5, is GAGVSQSPRYKVAKRGQDVALRCDPISGHVSLFWYQQALGQGPEFLTYFQNEAQLDKSGLPSDRFFAERPEGSVSTLKIQRTQQEDSAVYLCASRPSGLAIGETQYFGPGTRLLVL.

The chain recombines TRBV6-2 or TRBV6-3 with TRBJ2-1; 7 nucleotides match TRBD2. The CDR3 spans 15 residues. J gave up 3 bases and V 7 bases, and 9 bases lay outside the gene matches. Germline CDR1 reads MNHEY; CDR2 reads SVGEGT. As DNA, the CDR3 is TGTGCCAGCACCCAAAAGCGGGGAGGCTACAATGAGCAGTTCTTC. Its protein is CASTQKRGGYNEQFF.

This clonotype appeared a few times. The V gene is TRBV7-8, the J gene TRBJ2-6; D remains unclear. This CDR3 comprises 15 residues. CDR1 SGHVS and CDR2 FQNEAQ come from the germline V gene. With 6 bases removed from V and 0 bases from J, the gap between germline ends came to 9 bases. The CDR3 coding sequence is TGTGCCAGCAGACCCGCGAGCTCTGGGGCCAACGTCCTGACTTTC. Its translation is CASRPASSGANVLTF.

In its sample, this clonotype was seen many times. This chain joins TRBV7-8 and TRBJ2-1; D is uncertain. The CDR3 has 13 residues. V shed 5 bases and J shed 8 bases, with 13 bases lying between them. The germline V gene encodes CDR1 SGHVS and CDR2 FQNEAQ. In nucleotides, the CDR3 is TGTGCCAGCAGCCCCGAAGGACGCGATGAGCAGTTCTTC. Amino acid sequence: CASSPEGRDEQFF.